These 22 T cell receptor beta chains originate from one sample sequenced in a study of Ad26.COV2.S vaccination and SARS-CoV-2 variants. Clones were sequenced by immunoSEQ multiplex PCR, and TCRdb holds only the in-frame ones, with some missing. The sample contains over 400,000 clones, approximately 92% of which appear only once. Described treatment: about 20 received Ad26.COV2.S at low or high dose, single or two shots; roughly five received placebo; per-sample allocation not given. The investigators took samples on day 63 after the first vaccine or placebo injection. Here the sequenced sample was peripheral blood, taken in a trial of Ad26.COV2.S vaccine versus placebo. These receptors all stem from a person aged 18-65 years who received the Ad26.COV2.S COVID-19 vaccine or a placebo.

V gene TRBV25-1 combines with J gene TRBJ1-4; D is unresolved. The germline gives CDR1 MGHDK, CDR2 SYGVNS. This CDR3 has 12 amino acids. Between the trimmed V and J ends, which lost 0 bases and 7 bases, there was a span of 3 bases. The CDR3 reads CASSEYGEKLFF. The DNA of the CDR3 is TGTGCCAGCAGTGAATATGGTGAAAAACTGTTTTTT.

The V gene is TRBV28, the J gene TRBJ1-2; 8 bases fit TRBD1. Germline values: CDR1 MDHEN, CDR2 SYDVKM. The CDR3 sequence is 17 residues long. With V trimmed by 2 bases and J by 2 bases, 10 bases remained unmatched. The CDR3 loop is CASSLGTGLLGNYGYTF. The CDR3 DNA sequence: TGTGCCAGCAGTTTAGGGACAGGCCTATTAGGGAACTATGGCTACACCTTC.

This rearrangement joins TRBV7-2 to TRBJ1-5; D perhaps matches TRBD1 (6 bases). The CDR3 runs 15 residues. Germline V gene lookup returns CDR1 SGHTA and CDR2 FQGNSA. V was pared by 4 bases and J by 6 bases, with 16 bases between. This CDR3 reads CASSSSGARSQPQHF. In DNA form, the CDR3 reads TGTGCCAGCAGCTCCTCAGGGGCGCGGAGTCAGCCCCAGCATTTT.

In its sample, this clone was seen once. V and J are TRBV6-5 and TRBJ1-4, with D unresolved. Trimming removed 2 bases from V and 0 bases from J, with 7 bases in between. Looked up from germline, CDR1 is MNHEY and CDR2 is SVGAGI. CDR3 size: 15 residues. DNA for the CDR3: TGTGCCAGCAGTTACCCACGGTCAACTAATGAAAAACTGTTTTTT. Its translation is CASSYPRSTNEKLFF.

DNA for the CDR3: TGTGCCAGCAGCCCTGGACTAGCGTCTTACAATGAGCAGTTCTTC. This gives the protein CASSPGLASYNEQFF. The chain combines TRBV5-4 with TRBJ2-1, with 9 nucleotides matching TRBD2. Losses at the gene ends were 4 bases for V and 4 bases for J; bases not matched to a gene: 6. CDR3 length equals 15 residues. In germline, CDR1 is SGHNT, CDR2 YYREEE (reference sequence). The full variable domain, with the rest looked up from reference TRBV5-4 and TRBJ2-1, is ETGVTQSPTHLIKTRGQQVTLRCSSQSGHNTVSWYQQALGQGPQFIFQYYREEENGRGNFPPRFSGLQFPNYSSELNVNALELDDSALYLCASSPGLASYNEQFFGPGTRLTVL.

The V call is TRBV6-6, the J call TRBJ1-1; 9 bases match TRBD1. Germline loops: CDR1 MNHNY, CDR2 SVGAGI (reference sequence). The CDR3 is made up of 12 amino acids. The J segment lost 6 bases and the V segment lost 6 bases, leaving 2 bases of the junction unmatched. CDR3 DNA sequence: TGTGCCAGCAGGGGACAGGGTGCTGAAGCTTTCTTT. Its translation: CASRGQGAEAFF.

V usage is TRBV4-3 and J usage is TRBJ1-5; no definite D call. Trimming took 0 bases from V and 3 from J, leaving 18 bases between them. The CDR3 loop spans 18 amino acids. Germline values: CDR1 LGHNA, CDR2 YSLEER. CDR3 residues: CASSQEVGRGLDNQPQHF. In DNA form, the CDR3 reads TGCGCCAGCAGCCAAGAAGTTGGCAGAGGACTGGACAATCAGCCCCAGCATTTT.

The rearrangement joins TRBV18 to TRBJ1-1, with TRBD1 as a possible D gene (6 bases). V was clipped by 3 bases and J by 9 bases, with 14 bases between them. Germline CDR1 is KGHSH and CDR2 is LQKENI. The CDR3 contains 13 residues. CDR3 sequence: CASSPGGGGKAFF. In DNA form, the CDR3 reads TGTGCCAGCTCACCCGGGGGTGGGGGCAAAGCTTTCTTT.

V is TRBV19 and J is TRBJ2-5; 7 nucleotides match TRBD1. V lost 6 bases, J lost 2 bases, and 3 bases stayed unmatched. The CDR3 totals 13 residues. Germline V gives CDR1 LNHDA, CDR2 SQIVND (reference sequence). CDR3 loop: CASRTGNQETQYF. For the CDR3, the DNA is TGTGCCAGTAGGACAGGGAATCAAGAGACCCAGTACTTC.

This sequence joins TRBV21-1 and TRBJ2-7; the D call of TRBD1 is as the table states it, not checked on the DNA. TRBV21-1 is termed a pseudogene. This CDR3 is built from 14 residues. CDR3 nucleotides: TGTGCCAGCAGCAAGGAGTGGACAAGCTACGAGCAGTACGTC. Translated: CASSKEWTSYEQYV.

The V and J genes are TRBV13 and TRBJ2-3, with D perhaps matching TRBD1 (5 bases). The germline V gene has CDR1 PRHDT and CDR2 FYEKMQ (reference sequence). CDR3 length equals 13 residues. V gave up 3 bases and J gave up 8 bases, with 12 bases separating them. CDR3 sequence (DNA): TGTGCCAGCAGCTTCCAGCAGGGTGGTACGCAGTATTTT. Amino acids: CASSFQQGGTQYF.

This clone has just a few counts. This sequence joins TRBV4-3 and TRBJ2-3, with D possibly TRBD1 on 5 matching bases. Germline lookup yields CDR1 LGHNA and CDR2 YSLEER. Trimming stripped 1 base from V and 1 base from J, with 12 bases between. The CDR3 sequence is 16 residues long. CDR3 loop: CASSQVSGHRTDTQYF. CDR3 in DNA: TGCGCCAGCAGCCAAGTATCCGGACACCGCACAGATACGCAGTATTTT.

The V gene is TRBV23-1, the J gene TRBJ2-5; 7 bases map to TRBD1. TRBV23-1 is placed among ORFs of uncertain function. CDR3 length: 15 residues. The trim removed 0 bases at V and 3 bases at J, leaving 4 bases unmatched. In nucleotides, the CDR3 is TGCGCCAGCAGTCAATCGTCAGGGGGTGAAGAGACCCAGTACTTC. Translating it yields CASSQSSGGEETQYF.

J is TRBJ2-1 and V is TRBV7-6; 8 nucleotides match TRBD1. This CDR3 has 16 residues. J was trimmed by 2 bases and V by 5 bases; bases with no gene match: 8. Per the germline V gene, CDR1 is SGHVS and CDR2 is FNYEAQ. CDR3 in amino acids: CASSTRQGRAYNEQFF. The CDR3 bases are TGTGCCAGCAGCACCAGACAGGGGCGGGCCTACAATGAGCAGTTCTTC.

This clone has just a few counts. The chain couples TRBV4-2 to TRBJ1-6; the D is unclear. The CDR3 spans 16 residues. Germline CDR1 and CDR2: LGHNA and YNFKEQ. With 1 base removed from V and 7 bases from J, the gap between germline ends came to 14 bases. CDR3 sequence (DNA): TGTGCCAGCAGCCAAGCGTTCGGCAGAGGAAATTCACCCCTCCACTTT. This gives the protein CASSQAFGRGNSPLHF.

CDR3 sequence reads: CASSPRGGGVVWNV. The CDR3 DNA sequence: TGTGCCAGCAGCCCGAGGGGGGGCGGGGTGGTATGGAACGTC. The rearrangement joins TRBV7-8 to TRBJ2-7; tentatively, D is TRBD2 (7 bases). The germline V gene encodes CDR1 SGHVS and CDR2 FQNEAQ. The length of the CDR3 is 14 residues.

V is TRBV3-1 (or the pseudogene TRBV3-2) and J is TRBJ1-2; D possibly corresponds to TRBD1 (6 bases). The CDR3 loop spans 14 amino acids. From germline, CDR1 is LGHDT and CDR2 YNNKEL (reference sequence). V shed 3 bases and J shed 6 bases, with 14 bases lying between them. In DNA, the CDR3 is TGTGCCAGCAGCCACTCTGGACAGCTGAATGGCTACACCTTC. As protein: CASSHSGQLNGYTF.

A remark on this clone: The identical CDR3 is also encoded by other nucleotide sequences in the sample. V gene TRBV6-5 combines with J gene TRBJ2-3; the D gene is possibly TRBD1 (6 bases). The germline gives CDR1 MNHEY, CDR2 SVGAGI. This CDR3 comprises 13 residues. The V gene lost 2 bases and the J gene lost 5 bases, with 8 bases spanning the gap. The CDR3 spells CASSYGRGDTQYF. CDR3 nucleotide sequence: TGTGCCAGCAGTTACGGCAGGGGAGATACGCAGTATTTT.

The chain is built from TRBV5-4 and TRBJ1-3; tentatively, D is TRBD1 (6 bases). Germline lookup yields CDR1 SGHNT and CDR2 YYREEE (reference sequence). The V and J ends lost 3 bases and 4 bases respectively, with 11 bases between them. The length of the CDR3 is 14 residues. The CDR3 region has the DNA TGTGCCAGCAGCTCTACAGGGTACGGAAACACCATATATTTT. Its translation: CASSSTGYGNTIYF. The entire variable domain, with the rest obtained from reference TRBV5-4 and TRBJ1-3, is as follows: ETGVTQSPTHLIKTRGQQVTLRCSSQSGHNTVSWYQQALGQGPQFIFQYYREEENGRGNFPPRFSGLQFPNYSSELNVNALELDDSALYLCASSSTGYGNTIYFGEGSWLTVV.

The chain is built from TRBV20-1 and TRBJ1-1; tentatively, D is TRBD1 (5 bases). Germline values: CDR1 DFQATT, CDR2 SNEGSKA (reference sequence). V dropped 3 bases and J dropped 2 bases, with 16 bases sitting between them. CDR3 length: 15 amino acids. The CDR3 DNA reads as TGCAGTGCTAGTCCCCCCCTTCAGGGAAACACTGAAGCTTTCTTT. This gives the protein CSASPPLQGNTEAFF.

The J gene is TRBJ1-5, the V gene TRBV19; the D is unclear. The CDR3 covers 14 residues. Germline V gives CDR1 LNHDA, CDR2 SQIVND (reference sequence). V shed 7 bases and J shed 1 base, with 11 bases lying between them. DNA for the CDR3: TGTGCCAGTAAGGATTGGTTGAGCAATCAGCCCCAGCATTTT. Its protein is CASKDWLSNQPQHF.

The V call is TRBV5-3, the J call TRBJ2-3; 14 bases map to TRBD2. TRBV5-3 is an ORF, and what it does is uncertain. The V segment lost 2 bases and the J segment 3 bases; nucleotides outside the gene matches: 17. CDR3 size: 21 residues. The CDR3: CARSFPRLAGGLLLTTDTQYF. The DNA for the CDR3 is TGTGCCAGAAGCTTCCCCCGACTAGCGGGAGGGTTGCTCCTTACTACAGATACGCAGTATTTT.